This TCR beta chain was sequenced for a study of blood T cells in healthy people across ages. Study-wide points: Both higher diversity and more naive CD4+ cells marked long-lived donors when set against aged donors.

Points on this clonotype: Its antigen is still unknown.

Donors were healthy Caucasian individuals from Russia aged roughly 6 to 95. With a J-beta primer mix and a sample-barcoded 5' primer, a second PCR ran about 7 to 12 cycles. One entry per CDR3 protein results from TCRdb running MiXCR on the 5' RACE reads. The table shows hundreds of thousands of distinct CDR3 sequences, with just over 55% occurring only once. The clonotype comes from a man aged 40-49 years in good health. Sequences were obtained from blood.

The CDR3 is CSARDYRGVNTEAFF. CDR3 DNA: TGCAGTGCTAGAGACTACAGGGGGGTGAACACTGAAGCTTTCTTT. The chain combines TRBV20-1 with TRBJ1-1; 8 bases align to TRBD1. The germline V gene has CDR1 DFQATT and CDR2 SNEGSKA (reference sequence). J was trimmed by 0 bases and V by 0 bases; bases with no gene match: 3. There are 15 residues in the CDR3.